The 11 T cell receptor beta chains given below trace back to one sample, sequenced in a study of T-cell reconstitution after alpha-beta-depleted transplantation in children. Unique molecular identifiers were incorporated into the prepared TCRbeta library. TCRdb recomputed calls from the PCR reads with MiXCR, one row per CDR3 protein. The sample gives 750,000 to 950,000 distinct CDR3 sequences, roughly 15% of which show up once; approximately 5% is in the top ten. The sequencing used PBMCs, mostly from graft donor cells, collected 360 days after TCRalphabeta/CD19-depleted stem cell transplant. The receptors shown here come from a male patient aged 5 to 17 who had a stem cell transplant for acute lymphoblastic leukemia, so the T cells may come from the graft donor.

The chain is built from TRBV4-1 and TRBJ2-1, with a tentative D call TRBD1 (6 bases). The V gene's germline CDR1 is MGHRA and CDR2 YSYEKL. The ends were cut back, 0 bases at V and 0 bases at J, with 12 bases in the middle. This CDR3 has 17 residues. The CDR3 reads CASSQDPGGSSYNEQFF. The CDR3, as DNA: TGCGCCAGCAGCCAAGATCCTGGGGGCAGCTCCTACAATGAGCAGTTCTTC.

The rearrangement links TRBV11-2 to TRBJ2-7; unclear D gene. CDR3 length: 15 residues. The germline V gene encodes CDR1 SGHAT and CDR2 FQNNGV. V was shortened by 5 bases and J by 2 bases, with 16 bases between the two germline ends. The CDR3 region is CASSPIRRAAYEQYF. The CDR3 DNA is TGTGCCAGCAGCCCCATACGACGGGCCGCCTACGAGCAGTACTTC.

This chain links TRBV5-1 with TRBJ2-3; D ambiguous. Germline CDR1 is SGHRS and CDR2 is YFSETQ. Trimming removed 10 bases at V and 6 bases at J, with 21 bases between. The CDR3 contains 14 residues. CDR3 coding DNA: TGCGCCTGCTCTCAGGCGCCTCAACCCGATACGCAGTATTTT. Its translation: CACSQAPQPDTQYF.

Here the CDR3 DNA reads TGTGCCAGCAGGCCACAGGGGGCAGTTGGAGACATTCAGTACTTC. Its translation: CASRPQGAVGDIQYF. The chain uses TRBV2 and TRBJ2-4, with 9 bases lining up with TRBD1. V shed 6 bases, J shed 8 bases, and the junction held 11 bases outside the gene matches. This CDR3 is built from 15 residues. CDR1 is SNHLY and CDR2 is FYNNEI in the germline V gene.

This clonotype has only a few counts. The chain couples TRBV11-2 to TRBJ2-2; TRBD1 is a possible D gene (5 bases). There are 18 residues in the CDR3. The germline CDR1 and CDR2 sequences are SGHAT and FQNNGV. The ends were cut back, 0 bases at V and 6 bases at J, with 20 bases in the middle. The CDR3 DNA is TGTGCCAGCAGCTTAGATCGAAGAGACAGCCTGACCCCCGGGGAGCTGTTTTTT. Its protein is CASSLDRRDSLTPGELFF.

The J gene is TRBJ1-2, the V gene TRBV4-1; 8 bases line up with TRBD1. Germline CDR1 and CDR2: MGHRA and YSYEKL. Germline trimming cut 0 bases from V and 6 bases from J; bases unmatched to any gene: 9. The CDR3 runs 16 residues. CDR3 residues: CASSQEKVTGVNGYTF. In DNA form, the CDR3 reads TGCGCCAGCAGCCAAGAAAAGGTGACAGGGGTGAATGGCTACACCTTC.

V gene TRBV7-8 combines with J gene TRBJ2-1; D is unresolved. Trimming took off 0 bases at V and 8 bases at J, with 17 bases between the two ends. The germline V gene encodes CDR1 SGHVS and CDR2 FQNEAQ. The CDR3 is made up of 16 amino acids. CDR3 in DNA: TGTGCCAGCAGCTTAGCCTATTCGGACGGGTTGTATGAGCAGTTCTTC. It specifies CASSLAYSDGLYEQFF.

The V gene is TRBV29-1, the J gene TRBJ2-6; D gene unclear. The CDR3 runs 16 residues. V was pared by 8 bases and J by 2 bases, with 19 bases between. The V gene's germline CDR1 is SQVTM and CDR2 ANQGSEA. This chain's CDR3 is CSIRVGFRAGANVLTF. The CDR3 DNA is TGCAGCATCCGAGTGGGGTTCCGAGCTGGGGCCAACGTCCTGACTTTC.

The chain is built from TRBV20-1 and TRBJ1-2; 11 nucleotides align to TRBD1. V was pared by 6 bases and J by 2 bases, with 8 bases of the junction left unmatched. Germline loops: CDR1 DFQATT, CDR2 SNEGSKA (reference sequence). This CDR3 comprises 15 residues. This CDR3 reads CSAPDRGQWNYGYTF. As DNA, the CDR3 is TGCAGTGCCCCGGACAGGGGGCAGTGGAACTATGGCTACACCTTC.

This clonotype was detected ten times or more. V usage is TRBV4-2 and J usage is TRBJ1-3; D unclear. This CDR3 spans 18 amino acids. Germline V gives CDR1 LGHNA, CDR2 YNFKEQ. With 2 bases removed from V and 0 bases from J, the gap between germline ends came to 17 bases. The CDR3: CASSQRRTALSSGNTIYF. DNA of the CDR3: TGTGCCAGCAGCCAACGGAGAACGGCTTTAAGCTCTGGAAACACCATATATTTT.

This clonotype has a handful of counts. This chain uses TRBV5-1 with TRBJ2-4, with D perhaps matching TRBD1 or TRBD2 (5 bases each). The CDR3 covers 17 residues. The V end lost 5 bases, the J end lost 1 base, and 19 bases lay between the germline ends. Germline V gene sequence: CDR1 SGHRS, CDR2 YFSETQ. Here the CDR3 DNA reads TGCGCCAGCAGTCAGGTTATAGGGGACCCGGCCAAAAACATTCAGTACTTC. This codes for CASSQVIGDPAKNIQYF.